One and the same sample provided the 5 T cell receptor beta chains below, sequenced in a study of T-cell reconstitution after alpha-beta-depleted transplantation in children. This sample's TCRbeta library carried unique molecular identifier barcodes. TCRdb used MiXCR to reprocess the PCR reads, holding one entry per CDR3 protein. Of hundreds of thousands of distinct CDR3 sequences in the sample, roughly 14% were seen once. This specimen was PBMCs, taken from the stem cell graft. These receptors originate from a human donor who donated a stem cell graft to a child with Fanconi anemia.

There are many counts of this clonotype. This sequence joins TRBV12-3 or TRBV12-4 and TRBJ1-6; TRBD1 is a possible D gene (5 bases). This CDR3 has 13 residues. The ends were cut back, 5 bases at V and 4 bases at J, with 6 bases in the middle. CDR3 in amino acids: CASSDSYNSPLHF. The DNA for the CDR3 is TGTGCCAGCAGTGACAGTTATAATTCACCCCTCCACTTT.

The V and J genes are TRBV20-1 and TRBJ1-2; D might be TRBD1 (5 bases). The CDR3 is made up of 14 amino acids. The ends were cut back, 3 bases at V and 1 base at J, with 12 bases in the middle. CDR1 and CDR2 (germline): DFQATT, SNEGSKA (reference sequence). The CDR3 DNA reads TGCAGTGCTAGGCGACAGCTTTATAACTATGGCTACACCTTC. Protein product: CSARRQLYNYGYTF.

This clonotype was counted between two and nine times. The V gene is TRBV19, the J gene TRBJ2-1; 14 nucleotides agree with TRBD2. The germline CDR1 and CDR2 sequences are LNHDA and SQIVND (reference sequence). The junction had 9 bases not matched to a gene; V was cut back by 2 bases and J by 0 bases. CDR3 size: 20 residues. CDR3 region: CASSIIGLAGGPFSYNEQFF. For the CDR3, the DNA is TGTGCCAGTAGTATAATCGGACTAGCGGGGGGTCCCTTCTCCTACAATGAGCAGTTCTTC.

The chain uses TRBV5-1 and TRBJ1-2, with D maybe TRBD1 (5 bases). The CDR3 sequence is 15 residues long. Germline values: CDR1 SGHRS, CDR2 YFSETQ. Trimming pared 0 bases from V and 3 bases from J, leaving 12 bases between. DNA for the CDR3: TGCGCCAGCAGCTTGGACTATGTGACAGACTATGGCTACACCTTC. Protein sequence: CASSLDYVTDYGYTF.

This clonotype was counted only a few times. The chain links TRBV19 to TRBJ1-3, with D perhaps TRBD1 (5 bases). V was cut by 8 bases and J by 4 bases, with 18 bases left in between. The CDR3 is 15 residues long. Germline CDR1 LNHDA, CDR2 SQIVND (reference sequence). The CDR3 DNA sequence: TGTGCCAGTGGCACGGGACTCCGAAGGGGAAACACCATATATTTT. Translated: CASGTGLRRGNTIYF.